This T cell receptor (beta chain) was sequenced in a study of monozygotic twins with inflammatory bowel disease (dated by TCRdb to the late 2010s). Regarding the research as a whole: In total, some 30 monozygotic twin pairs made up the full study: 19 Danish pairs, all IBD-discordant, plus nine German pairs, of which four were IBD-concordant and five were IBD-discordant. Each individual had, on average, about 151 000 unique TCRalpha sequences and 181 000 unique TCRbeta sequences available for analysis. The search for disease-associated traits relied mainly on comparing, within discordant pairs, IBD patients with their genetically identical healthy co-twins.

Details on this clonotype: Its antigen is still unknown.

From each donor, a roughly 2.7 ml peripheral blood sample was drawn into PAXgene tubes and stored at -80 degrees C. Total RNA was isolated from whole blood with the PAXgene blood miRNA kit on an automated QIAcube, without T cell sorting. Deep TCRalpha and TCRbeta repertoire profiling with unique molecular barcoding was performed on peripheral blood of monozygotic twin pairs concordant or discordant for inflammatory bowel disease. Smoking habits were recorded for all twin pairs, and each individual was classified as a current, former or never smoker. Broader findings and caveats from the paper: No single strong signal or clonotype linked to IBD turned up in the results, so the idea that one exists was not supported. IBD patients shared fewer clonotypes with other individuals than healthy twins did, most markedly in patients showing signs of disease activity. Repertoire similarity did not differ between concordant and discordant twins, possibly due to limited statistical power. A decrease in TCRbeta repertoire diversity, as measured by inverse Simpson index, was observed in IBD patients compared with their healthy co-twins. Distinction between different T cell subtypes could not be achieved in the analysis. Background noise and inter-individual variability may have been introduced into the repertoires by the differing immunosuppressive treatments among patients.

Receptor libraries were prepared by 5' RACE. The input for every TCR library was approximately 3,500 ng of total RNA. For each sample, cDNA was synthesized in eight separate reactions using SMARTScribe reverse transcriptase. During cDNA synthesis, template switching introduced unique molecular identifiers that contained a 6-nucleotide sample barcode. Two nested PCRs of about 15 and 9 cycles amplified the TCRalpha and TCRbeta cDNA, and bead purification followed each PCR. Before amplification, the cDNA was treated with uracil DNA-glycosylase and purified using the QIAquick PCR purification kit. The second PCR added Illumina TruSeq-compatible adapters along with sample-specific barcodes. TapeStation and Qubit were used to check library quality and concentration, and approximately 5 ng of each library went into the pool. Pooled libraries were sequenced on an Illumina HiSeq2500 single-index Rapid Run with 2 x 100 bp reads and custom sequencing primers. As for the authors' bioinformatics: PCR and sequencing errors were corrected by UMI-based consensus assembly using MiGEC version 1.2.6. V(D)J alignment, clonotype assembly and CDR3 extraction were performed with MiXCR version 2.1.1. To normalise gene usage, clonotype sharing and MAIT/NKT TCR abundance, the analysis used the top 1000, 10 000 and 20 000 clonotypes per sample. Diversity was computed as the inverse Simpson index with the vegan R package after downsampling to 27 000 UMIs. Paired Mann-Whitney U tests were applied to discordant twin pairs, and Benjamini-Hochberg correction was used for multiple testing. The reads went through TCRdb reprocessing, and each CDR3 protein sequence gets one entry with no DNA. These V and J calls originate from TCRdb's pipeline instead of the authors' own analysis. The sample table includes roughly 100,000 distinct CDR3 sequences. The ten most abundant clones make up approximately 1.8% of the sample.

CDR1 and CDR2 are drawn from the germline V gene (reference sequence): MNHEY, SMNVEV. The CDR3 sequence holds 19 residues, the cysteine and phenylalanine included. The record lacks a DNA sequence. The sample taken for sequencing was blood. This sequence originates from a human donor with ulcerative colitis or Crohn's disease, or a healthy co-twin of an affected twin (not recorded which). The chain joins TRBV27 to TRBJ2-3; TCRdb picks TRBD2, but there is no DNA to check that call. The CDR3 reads CASSLSRTSGRIPTDTQYF.